This TCR beta chain originates from a study of T cell responses to AZD1222 COVID-19 vaccine. The V end lost 0 bases, the J end lost 0 bases, and 14 bases lay between the germline ends. CDR3 length equals 17 residues. CDR1 and CDR2 (germline): LGHNA, YSLEER. This table comes from immunoSEQ multiplex PCR, and its TCRdb copy is limited to in-frame clones, with some not included. The sample carries roughly 80,000 clones, over 80% recorded once. The V and J genes are TRBV4-3 and TRBJ1-1; maybe TRBD1 (5 bases). This clonotype was obtained from an adult in good health. The sample consisted of peripheral blood, taken on day 0 of AZD1222 vaccination. CDR3 residues: CASSQDRWGTMNTEAFF. CDR3 nucleotides: TGCGCCAGCAGCCAAGATCGGTGGGGGACCATGAACACTGAAGCTTTCTTT.